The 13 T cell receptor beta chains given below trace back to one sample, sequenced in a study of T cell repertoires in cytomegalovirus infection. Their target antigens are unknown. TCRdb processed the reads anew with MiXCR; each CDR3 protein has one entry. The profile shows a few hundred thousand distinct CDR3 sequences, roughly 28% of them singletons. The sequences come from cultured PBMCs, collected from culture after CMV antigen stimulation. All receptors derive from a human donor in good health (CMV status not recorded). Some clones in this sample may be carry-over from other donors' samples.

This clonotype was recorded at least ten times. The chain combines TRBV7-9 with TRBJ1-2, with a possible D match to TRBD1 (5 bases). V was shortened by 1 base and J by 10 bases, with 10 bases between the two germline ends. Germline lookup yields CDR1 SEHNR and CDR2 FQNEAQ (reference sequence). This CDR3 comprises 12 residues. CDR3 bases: TGTGCCAGCAGCTTAGAAGACAGTTACTACACCTTC. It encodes CASSLEDSYYTF.

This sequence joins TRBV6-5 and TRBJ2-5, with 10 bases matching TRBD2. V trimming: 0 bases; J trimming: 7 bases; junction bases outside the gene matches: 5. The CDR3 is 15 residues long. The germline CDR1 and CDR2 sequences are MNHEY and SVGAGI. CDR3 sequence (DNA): TGTGCCAGCAGTTACTCTACGGGACTAGCGTGGACCCAGTACTTC. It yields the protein CASSYSTGLAWTQYF.

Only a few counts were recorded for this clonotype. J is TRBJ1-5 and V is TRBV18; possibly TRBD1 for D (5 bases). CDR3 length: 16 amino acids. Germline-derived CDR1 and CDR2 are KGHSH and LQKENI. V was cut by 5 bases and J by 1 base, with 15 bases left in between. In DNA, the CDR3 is TGTGCCAGCTCATCAAACAGGAGAGAGAGCAATCAGCCCCAGCATTTT. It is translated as CASSSNRRESNQPQHF.

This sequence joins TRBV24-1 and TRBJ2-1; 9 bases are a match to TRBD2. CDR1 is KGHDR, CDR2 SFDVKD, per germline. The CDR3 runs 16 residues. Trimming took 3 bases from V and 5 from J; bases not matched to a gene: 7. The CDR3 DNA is TGTGCCACCAGTGATGGACTAGCGTCAGGGAACAATGAGCAGTTCTTC. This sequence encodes CATSDGLASGNNEQFF.

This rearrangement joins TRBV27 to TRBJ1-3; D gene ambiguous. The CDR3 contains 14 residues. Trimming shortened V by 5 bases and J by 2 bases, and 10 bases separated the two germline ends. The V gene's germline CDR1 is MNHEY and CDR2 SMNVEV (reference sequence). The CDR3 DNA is TGTGCCAGCAGTCCGGGCCTCCCTGGAAACACCATATATTTT. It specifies CASSPGLPGNTIYF.

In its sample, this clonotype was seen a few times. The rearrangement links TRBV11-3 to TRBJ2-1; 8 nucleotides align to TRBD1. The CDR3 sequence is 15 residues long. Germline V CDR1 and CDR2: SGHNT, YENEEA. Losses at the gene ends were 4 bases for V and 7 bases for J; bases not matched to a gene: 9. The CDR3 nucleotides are TGTGCCAGCAGCTCGGACAGGGTCGCTATTAATGAGCAGTTCTTC. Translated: CASSSDRVAINEQFF.

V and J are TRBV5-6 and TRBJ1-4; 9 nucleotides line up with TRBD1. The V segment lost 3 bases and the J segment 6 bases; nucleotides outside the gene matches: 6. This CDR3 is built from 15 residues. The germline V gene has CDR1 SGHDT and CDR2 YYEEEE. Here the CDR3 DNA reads TGTGCCAGCAGCTCCCGGGACAGGGTGGATGAAAAACTGTTTTTT. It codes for CASSSRDRVDEKLFF.

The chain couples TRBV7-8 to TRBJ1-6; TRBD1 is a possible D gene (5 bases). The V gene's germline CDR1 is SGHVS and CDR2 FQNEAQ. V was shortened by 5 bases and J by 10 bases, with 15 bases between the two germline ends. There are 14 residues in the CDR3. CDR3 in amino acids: CASSTSRVGSPLHF. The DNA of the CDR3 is TGTGCCAGCAGCACCAGCAGGGTTGGCTCACCCCTCCACTTT.

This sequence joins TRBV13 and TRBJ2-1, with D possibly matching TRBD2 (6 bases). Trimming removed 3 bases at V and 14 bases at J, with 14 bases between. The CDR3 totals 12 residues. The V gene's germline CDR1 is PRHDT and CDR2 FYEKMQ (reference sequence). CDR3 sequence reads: CASSFLLSGEFF. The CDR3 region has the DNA TGTGCCAGCAGCTTCCTTCTCTCGGGGGAGTTCTTC.

Here the CDR3 DNA reads TGTGCCAGCAGTGAGGGGAGACCGAACACTGAAGCTTTCTTT. It specifies CASSEGRPNTEAFF. The chain employs TRBV6-1 and TRBJ1-1; D ambiguous. Germline V gene lookup returns CDR1 MNHNS and CDR2 SASEGT. The CDR3 totals 14 residues. V lost 3 bases, J lost 1 base, and 9 bases lay in between.

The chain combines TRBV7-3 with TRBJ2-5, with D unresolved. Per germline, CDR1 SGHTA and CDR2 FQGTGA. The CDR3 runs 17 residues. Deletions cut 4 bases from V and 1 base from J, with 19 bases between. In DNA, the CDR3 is TGTGCCAGCAGCTCCCACCTACTTAGACTGGTCCAAGAGACCCAGTACTTC. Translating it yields CASSSHLLRLVQETQYF.

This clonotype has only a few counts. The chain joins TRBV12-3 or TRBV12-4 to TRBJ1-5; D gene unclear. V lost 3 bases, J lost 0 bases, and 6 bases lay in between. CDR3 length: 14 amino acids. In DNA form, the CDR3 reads TGTGCCAGCAGTTTGGTCATTAGCAATCAGCCCCAGCATTTT. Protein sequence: CASSLVISNQPQHF.

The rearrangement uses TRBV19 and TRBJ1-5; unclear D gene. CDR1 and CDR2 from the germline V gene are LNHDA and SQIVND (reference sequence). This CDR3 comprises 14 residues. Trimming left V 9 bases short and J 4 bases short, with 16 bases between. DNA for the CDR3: TGTGCCAGCGTCAGGATACACCCTAATCAGCCCCAGCATTTT. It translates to CASVRIHPNQPQHF.